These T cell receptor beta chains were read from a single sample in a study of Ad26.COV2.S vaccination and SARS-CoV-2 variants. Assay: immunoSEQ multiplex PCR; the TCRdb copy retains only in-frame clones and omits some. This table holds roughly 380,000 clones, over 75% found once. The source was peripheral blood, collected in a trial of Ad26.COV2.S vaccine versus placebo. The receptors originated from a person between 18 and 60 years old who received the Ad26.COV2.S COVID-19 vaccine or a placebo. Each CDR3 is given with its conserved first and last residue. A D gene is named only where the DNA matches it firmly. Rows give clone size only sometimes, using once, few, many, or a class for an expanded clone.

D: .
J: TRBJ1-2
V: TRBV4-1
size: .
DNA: TGCGCCAGCAGCCCCAGACAGGCCCGTGAGTACTATGGCTACACCTTC
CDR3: CASSPRQAREYYGYTF

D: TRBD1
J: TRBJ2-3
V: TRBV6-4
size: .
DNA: TGTGCCAGCAGTGTCAGGGGGCTAGGCACAGATACGCAGTATTTT
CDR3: CASSVRGLGTDTQYF

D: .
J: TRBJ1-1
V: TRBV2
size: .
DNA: TGTGCCAGCAGCTTAGGTCCGAACTCTGAAGCTTTCTTT
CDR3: CASSLGPNSEAFF

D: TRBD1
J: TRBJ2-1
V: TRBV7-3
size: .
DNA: TGTGCCAGCAGCCAAGGGGGCGATGAGCAGTTCTTC
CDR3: CASSQGGDEQFF

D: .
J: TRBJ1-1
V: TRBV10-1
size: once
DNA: TGCGCCCCAGCAGTGAGTCGGGGCAGGCCTAACACTGAAGCTTTCTTT
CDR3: CAPAVSRGRPNTEAFF

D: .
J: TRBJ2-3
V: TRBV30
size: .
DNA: TGTGCCTGGAGTGTACTGGTAACTGGGAATACAGATACGCAGTATTTT
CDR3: CAWSVLVTGNTDTQYF

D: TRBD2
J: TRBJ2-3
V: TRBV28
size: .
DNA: TGTGCCAGCAGAGCGGGGACGGATACGCAGTATTTT
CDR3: CASRAGTDTQYF

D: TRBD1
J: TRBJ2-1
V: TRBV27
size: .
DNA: TGTGCCAGCACCCGGGACAGCTCCTACAATGAGCAGTTCTTC
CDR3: CASTRDSSYNEQFF

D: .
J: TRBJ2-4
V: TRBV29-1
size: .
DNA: TGCAGCGTCACAGGACTATTAGCCAAAAACATTCAGTACTTC
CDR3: CSVTGLLAKNIQYF

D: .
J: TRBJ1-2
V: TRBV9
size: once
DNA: TGTGCCAGCAGCGTGGCCACGGGTGGCTACACCTTC
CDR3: CASSVATGGYTF

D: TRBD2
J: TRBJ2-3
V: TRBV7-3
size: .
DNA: TGTGCCAGCAGCTTAGCAGCGGGGGCTGCAGATACGCAGTATTTT
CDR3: CASSLAAGAADTQYF

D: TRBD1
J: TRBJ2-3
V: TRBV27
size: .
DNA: TGTGCCAGCAGTTTGCAGGGGGCGTTAAATTCAGATACGCAGTATTTT
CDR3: CASSLQGALNSDTQYF

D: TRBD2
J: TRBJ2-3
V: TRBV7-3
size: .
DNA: TGTGCCAGCAGCTTACTGGTCGGAGCGGGGGGCCCAGATACGCAGTATTTT
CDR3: CASSLLVGAGGPDTQYF

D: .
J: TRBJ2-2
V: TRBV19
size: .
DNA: TGTGCCAGTAGTATTGAGGGGCGGGCCGGGGAGCTGTTTTTT
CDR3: CASSIEGRAGELFF

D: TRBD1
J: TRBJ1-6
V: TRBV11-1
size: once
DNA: TGTGCCAGCAGCTTCGGGACAGGAGGATCACCCCTCCACTTT
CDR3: CASSFGTGGSPLHF

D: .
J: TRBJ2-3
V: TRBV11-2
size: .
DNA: TGTGCCAGCAGCTTAGGGTCAGATACGCAGTATTTT
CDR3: CASSLGSDTQYF

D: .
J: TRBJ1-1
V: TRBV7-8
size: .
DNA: TGTGCCAGCAGCTTAGAACGAAGTGTCAGGGAAGGCACTGAAGCTTTCTTT
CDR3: CASSLERSVREGTEAFF

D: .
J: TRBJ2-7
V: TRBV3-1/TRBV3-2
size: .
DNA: TGTGCCAGCAGCCCTCCGAGGGCAGGGCCCCTCGAGAAGCAGTACTTC
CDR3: CASSPPRAGPLEKQYF

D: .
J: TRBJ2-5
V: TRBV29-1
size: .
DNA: TGCAGCGTTGAAGAGTCATCCCAGGAGACCCAGTACTTC
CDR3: CSVEESSQETQYF

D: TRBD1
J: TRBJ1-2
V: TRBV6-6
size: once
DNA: TGTGCCAGCAGGCTTACAGGGGACCTAAACTATGGCTACACCTTC
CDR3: CASRLTGDLNYGYTF

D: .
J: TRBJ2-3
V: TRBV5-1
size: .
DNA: TGCGCCAGCACCCCGTTCGCATCTAGCACAGATACGCAGTATTTT
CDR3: CASTPFASSTDTQYF

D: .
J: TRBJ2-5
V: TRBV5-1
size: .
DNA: TGCGCCAGCAGCCATTCTAGCGTCGGGGAGATTCAGTACTTC
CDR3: CASSHSSVGEIQYF

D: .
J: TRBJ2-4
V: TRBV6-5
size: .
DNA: TGTGCCAGCAGGGACAGGGAGGGTGCCAAAAACATTCAGTACTTC
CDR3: CASRDREGAKNIQYF

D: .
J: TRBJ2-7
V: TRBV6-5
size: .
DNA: TGTGCCAGCAGTTACGGTACCGGGACTCACTACGAGCAGTACTTC
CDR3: CASSYGTGTHYEQYF

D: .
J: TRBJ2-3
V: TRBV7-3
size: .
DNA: TGTGCCAGCAGCCTGACCGGTCCAGATACGCAGTATTTT
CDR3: CASSLTGPDTQYF

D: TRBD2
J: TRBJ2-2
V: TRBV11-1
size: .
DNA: TGTGCCAGCAGCCTTGGACTAGCGGGCGGCACCGGGGAGCTGTTTTTT
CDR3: CASSLGLAGGTGELFF

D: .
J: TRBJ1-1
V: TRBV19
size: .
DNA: TGTGCCAGCATAGGGGTTAGGAACACTGAAGCTTTCTTT
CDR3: CASIGVRNTEAFF

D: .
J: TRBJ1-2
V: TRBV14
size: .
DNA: TGTGCCAGCAGCCTTCAGGGTTCCTCATTGGATGGCTACACCTTC
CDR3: CASSLQGSSLDGYTF

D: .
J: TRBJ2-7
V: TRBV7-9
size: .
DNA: TGTGCCAGCAGCTTAGCGTGGGGTGGCTACGAGCAGTACTTC
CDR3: CASSLAWGGYEQYF

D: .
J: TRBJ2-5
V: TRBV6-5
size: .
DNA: TGTGCCAGCAGTTCTCCGAGGGGAGGAAAAGAGACCCAGTACTTC
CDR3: CASSSPRGGKETQYF

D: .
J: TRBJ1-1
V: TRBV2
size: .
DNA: TGTGCCAGCAGCGCCTCGTGGAACACTGAAGCTTTCTTT
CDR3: CASSASWNTEAFF

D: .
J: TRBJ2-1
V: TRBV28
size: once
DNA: TGTGCCAGCAGTTTCGCAGGGGCGTTTGACAATGAGCAGTTCTTC
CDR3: CASSFAGAFDNEQFF

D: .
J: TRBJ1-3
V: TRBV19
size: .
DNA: TGTGCCAGTAGTATGAGGCAGTCCTACGGAAACACCATATATTTT
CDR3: CASSMRQSYGNTIYF

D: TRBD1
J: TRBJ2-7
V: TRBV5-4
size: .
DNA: TGTGCCAGCAGCCCAACAGGGGGCTACGAGCAGTACTTC
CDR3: CASSPTGGYEQYF

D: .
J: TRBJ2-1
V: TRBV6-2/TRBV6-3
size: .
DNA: TGTGCCAGCAGCCAGTTTGGTGAGCAGTTCTTC
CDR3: CASSQFGEQFF

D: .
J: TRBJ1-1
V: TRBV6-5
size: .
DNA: TGTGCCAGCCGCGGGGCCAGGAGCACTGAAGCTTTCTTT
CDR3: CASRGARSTEAFF

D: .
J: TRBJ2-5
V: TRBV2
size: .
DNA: TGTGCCAGCACCCTGAGGGGGGGCGGGGGTGAGACCCAGTACTTC
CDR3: CASTLRGGGGETQYF

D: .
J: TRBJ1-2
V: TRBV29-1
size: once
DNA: TGCAGCGTTGACAGAAACAACTATGGCTACACCTTC
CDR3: CSVDRNNYGYTF

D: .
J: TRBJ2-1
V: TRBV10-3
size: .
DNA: TGTGCCATCCAGTACTCCGGGGGCAATGAGCAGTTCTTC
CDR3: CAIQYSGGNEQFF

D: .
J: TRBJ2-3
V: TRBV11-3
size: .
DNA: TGTGCCAGCAGATCGTCTAGCACAGATACGCAGTATTTT
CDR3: CASRSSSTDTQYF

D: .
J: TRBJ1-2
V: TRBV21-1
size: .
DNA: TGTGCCAGCAGCGACGACCACCTGGGCTACACCTTC
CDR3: CASSDDHLGYTF

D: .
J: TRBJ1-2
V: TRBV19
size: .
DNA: TGTGCCAGTAGTCCCCAGACCGGGACCTATGGCTACACCTTC
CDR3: CASSPQTGTYGYTF

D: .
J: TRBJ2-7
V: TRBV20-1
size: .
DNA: TGCAGTGCAAGTGTTATACAGGACCCCTACGAGCAGTACTTC
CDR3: CSASVIQDPYEQYF

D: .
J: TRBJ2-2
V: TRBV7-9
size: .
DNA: TGTGCCAGCAGTTCCTCCTTGGGGCGCGGTACCGGGGAGCTGTTTTTT
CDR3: CASSSSLGRGTGELFF

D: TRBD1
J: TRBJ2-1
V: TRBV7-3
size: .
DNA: TGTGCCAGCAGCTCGACAGGGTTGTACAATGAGCAGTTCTTC
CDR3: CASSSTGLYNEQFF

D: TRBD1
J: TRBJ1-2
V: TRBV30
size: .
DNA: TGTGCCTGGAGTGTAGATCGCAGGGGGTGGGGTGGCTACACCTTC
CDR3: CAWSVDRRGWGGYTF

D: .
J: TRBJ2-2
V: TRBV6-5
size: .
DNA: TGTGCCAGCAGTTCCCTAGGTGGGCCCGCCGGGGAGCTGTTTTTT
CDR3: CASSSLGGPAGELFF

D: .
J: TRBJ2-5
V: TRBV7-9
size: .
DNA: TGTGCCAGCAGCTTAGCGCGGACAGCGACTCAAGAGACCCAGTACTTC
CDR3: CASSLARTATQETQYF

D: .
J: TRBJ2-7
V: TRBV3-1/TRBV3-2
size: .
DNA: TGTGCCAGCAGCCCCGTTGGGCGGGGCCCCTACGAGCAGTACTTC
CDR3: CASSPVGRGPYEQYF

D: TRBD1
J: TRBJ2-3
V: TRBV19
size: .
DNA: TGTGCCAGTAGTCTAGACAGGGGGCGCACAGATACGCAGTATTTT
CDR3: CASSLDRGRTDTQYF

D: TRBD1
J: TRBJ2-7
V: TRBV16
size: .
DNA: TGTGCCAGCAGCCCCCGGACAGGAATCTACGAGCAGTACTTC
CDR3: CASSPRTGIYEQYF

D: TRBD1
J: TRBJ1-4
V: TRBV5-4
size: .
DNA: TGTGCCAGCAGTAACAGGGGGAATGAAGAAAAACTGTTTTTT
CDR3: CASSNRGNEEKLFF

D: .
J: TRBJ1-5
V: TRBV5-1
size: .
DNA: TGCGCCAGCAGCTTGGCACCCCGGGGGCAGCCCCAGCATTTT
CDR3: CASSLAPRGQPQHF

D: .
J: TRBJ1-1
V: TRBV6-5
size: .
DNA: TGTGCCAGCAGTATCGGGACGCCCGATAAGAGTTCAGCTTTCTTT
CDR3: CASSIGTPDKSSAFF

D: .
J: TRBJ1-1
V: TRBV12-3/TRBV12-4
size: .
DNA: TGTGCCAGCAGTTTCAATCAGAACACTGAAGCTTTCTTT
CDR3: CASSFNQNTEAFF

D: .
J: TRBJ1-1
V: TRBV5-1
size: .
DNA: TGCGCCAGCAGCTCCCAGGTGGGGACTGAAGCTTTCTTT
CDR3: CASSSQVGTEAFF

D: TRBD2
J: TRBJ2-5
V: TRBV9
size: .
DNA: TGTGCCAGCAGCGGAGCGGGGGGGGTCCAAGAGACCCAGTACTTC
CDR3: CASSGAGGVQETQYF

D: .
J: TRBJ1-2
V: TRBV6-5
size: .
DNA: TGTGCCAGCACCCATCAACAGGACTATGGCTACACCTTC
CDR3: CASTHQQDYGYTF

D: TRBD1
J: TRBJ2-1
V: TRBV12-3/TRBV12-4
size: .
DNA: TGTGCCAGCAGTTTTCGGGACAGAGAGGACTTCTTC
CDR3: CASSFRDREDFF

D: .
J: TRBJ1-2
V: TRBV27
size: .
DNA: TGTGCCAGCAGTTTGCAGTATAACTATGGCTACACCTTC
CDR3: CASSLQYNYGYTF